This T cell receptor beta chain emerged from a study of shared clonotypes between healthy human individuals. Germline CDR1 and CDR2: MDHEN and SYDVKM. This CDR3 comprises 13 residues. V lost 6 bases to trimming and J lost 4 bases, with 12 bases between them. Naive CD8 cells, CD45RO-negative and positively selected for CCR7, excluded terminally differentiated effector memory CD45RA+ cells. This clone was found a few times. Execution of the assay was at deep level. The repertoire was sequenced with immunoSEQ multiplex PCR; TCRdb's copy has only in-frame clones and lacks some. The table records about 2.1 million clones, just over 90% of them present only once.

Sequenced material: naive CD8+ T cells from PBMCs. The chain employs TRBV28 and TRBJ1-1; possibly TRBD1 for D (5 bases). This TCR was sampled from a man younger than 30 in good health. Some clones in this sample may be carry-over from other donors' samples. The CDR3 nucleotides read TGTGCCAGCAGAGATAAGGGGCTCACTGAAGCTTTCTTT. This codes for CASRDKGLTEAFF.